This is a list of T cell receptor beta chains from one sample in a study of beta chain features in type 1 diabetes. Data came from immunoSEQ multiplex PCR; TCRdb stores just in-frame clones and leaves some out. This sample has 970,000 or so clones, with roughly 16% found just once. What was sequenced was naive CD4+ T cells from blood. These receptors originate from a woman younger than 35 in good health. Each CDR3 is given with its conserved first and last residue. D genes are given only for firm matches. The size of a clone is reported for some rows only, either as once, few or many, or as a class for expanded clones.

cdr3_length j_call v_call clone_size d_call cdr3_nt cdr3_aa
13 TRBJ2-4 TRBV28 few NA TGTGCCAGCACGGATCTAGCCAAAAACATTCAGTACTTC CASTDLAKNIQYF
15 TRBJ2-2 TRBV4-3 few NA TGCGCAACCCGGCCAGGGGCTTCGAACACCGGGGAGCTGTTTTTT CATRPGASNTGELFF
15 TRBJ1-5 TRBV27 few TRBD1 TGTGCCAGCAGGCAGGGACAGGGGGACAATCAGCCCCAGCATTTT CASRQGQGDNQPQHF
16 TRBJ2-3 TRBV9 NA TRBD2 TGTGCCAGCAGCCCTCCCGGAACTAGCGGGAGCTTGGGGCAGTATTTT CASSPPGTSGSLGQYF
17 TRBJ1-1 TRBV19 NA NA TGTGCCAGTAGTATAGCCGGGACGTTCGACTTGAACACTGAAGCTTTCTTT CASSIAGTFDLNTEAFF
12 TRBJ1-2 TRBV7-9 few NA TGTGCCAGCAGCTTATACAACTATGGCTACACCTTC CASSLYNYGYTF
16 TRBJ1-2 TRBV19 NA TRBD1 TGTGCCAGTAGTAGGATGCGACAGGGGGTTGTCTATGGCTACACCTTC CASSRMRQGVVYGYTF
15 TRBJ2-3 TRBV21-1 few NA TGTGCCAGCGGACGCCTGAGCGGGGGCACAGATACGCAGTATTTT CASGRLSGGTDTQYF
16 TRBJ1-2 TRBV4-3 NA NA TGCGCCAGCAGCCAAGATGAGGGGGGACAACGTTATGGCTACACCTTC CASSQDEGGQRYGYTF
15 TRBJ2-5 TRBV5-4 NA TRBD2 TGTGCCAGCAGCGTGAGACTAGCGCTCCAAGAGACCCAGTACTTC CASSVRLALQETQYF
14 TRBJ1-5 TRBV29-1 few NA TGCAGCGTTGTTGTTGATCAAGGTGGCCAGCCCCAGCATTTT CSVVVDQGGQPQHF
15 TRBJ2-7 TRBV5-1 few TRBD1 TGCGCCAGCAGCACAGGGGTAGGACTCACCTACGAGCAGTACTTC CASSTGVGLTYEQYF
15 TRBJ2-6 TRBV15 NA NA TGTGCCACCAGCCCTGGGGGATCTGGGGCCAACGTCCTGACTTTC CATSPGGSGANVLTF
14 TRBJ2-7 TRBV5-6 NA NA TGTGCCAGCAGACGATACGGGGTGGCCTACGAGCAGTACTTC CASRRYGVAYEQYF
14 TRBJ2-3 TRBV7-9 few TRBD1 TGTGCCAGCAGCGACAGGGGAGTCACAGATACGCAGTATTTT CASSDRGVTDTQYF
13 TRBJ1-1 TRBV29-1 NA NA TGCAGCGGACTCAGGGACCTGAACACTGAAGCTTTCTTT CSGLRDLNTEAFF
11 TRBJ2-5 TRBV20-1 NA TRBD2 TGCACCCTGGGGGGGGAAGAGACCCAGTACTTC CTLGGEETQYF
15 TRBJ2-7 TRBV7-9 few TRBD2 TGTGCCAGCAGCTTAGGAGCGGGACTCTCCTACGAGCAGTACTTC CASSLGAGLSYEQYF
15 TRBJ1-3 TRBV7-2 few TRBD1 TGTGCCAGCAGCTGGGACAGGGTCTCTGGAAACACCATATATTTT CASSWDRVSGNTIYF
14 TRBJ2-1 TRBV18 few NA TGTGCCAGCTCACCACCGTCCCGGTACAATGAGCAGTTCTTC CASSPPSRYNEQFF
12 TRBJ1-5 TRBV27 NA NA TGTGCCGCCTTAGATAGCAATCAGCCCCAGCATTTT CAALDSNQPQHF
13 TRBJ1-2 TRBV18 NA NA TGTGCCAGCTCACGGGACAATAACTATGGCTACACCTTC CASSRDNNYGYTF
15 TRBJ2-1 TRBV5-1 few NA TGCGCCAGCAGCGGCGGACAGCCGCCCTACAATGAGCAGTTCTTC CASSGGQPPYNEQFF
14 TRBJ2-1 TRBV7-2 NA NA TGTGCCAGCAGCCTCGGAGGGCCGAGGAATGAGCAGTTCTTC CASSLGGPRNEQFF
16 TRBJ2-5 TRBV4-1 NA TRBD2 TGCGCCAGCAGCCACGGGACTAGCGGGAGGTACGGGACCCAGTACTTC CASSHGTSGRYGTQYF
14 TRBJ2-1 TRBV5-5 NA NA TGTGCCAGCAGCTTGATGCAGCTGTACAATGAGCAGTTCTTC CASSLMQLYNEQFF
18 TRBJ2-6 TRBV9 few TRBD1 TGTGCCAGCAGCGTAGAGAGAGGACAGGGGATAGGGGCCAACGTCCTGACTTTC CASSVERGQGIGANVLTF
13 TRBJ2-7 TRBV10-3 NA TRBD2 TGTGCCATCTCTTCAGCGGGAGAGTTCGAGCAGTACTTC CAISSAGEFEQYF
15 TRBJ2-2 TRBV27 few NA TGTGCCAGTAAACGCGGGACCATGAACACCGGGGAGCTGTTTTTT CASKRGTMNTGELFF
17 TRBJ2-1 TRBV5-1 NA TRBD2 TGCGCCAGCAGCTTAGGGCTAGCGGAACCCTCCTACAATGAGCAGTTCTTC CASSLGLAEPSYNEQFF
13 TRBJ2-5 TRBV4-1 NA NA TGCGCCAGCAGCCAAGTGGGGCAAGAGACCCAGTACTTC CASSQVGQETQYF
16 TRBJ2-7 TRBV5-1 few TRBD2 TGCGCCAGCAGCTTGGGACTCGGGACTAATAACTACGAGCAGTACTTC CASSLGLGTNNYEQYF
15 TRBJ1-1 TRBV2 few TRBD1 TGTGCCACACGTAGGGACAGGGGGCCGAGCACTGAAGCTTTCTTT CATRRDRGPSTEAFF
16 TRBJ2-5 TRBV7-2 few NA TGTGCCAGCAGCTCTCGCCTGAAGACAGGCCAAGAGACCCAGTACTTC CASSSRLKTGQETQYF
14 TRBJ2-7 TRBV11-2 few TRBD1 TGTGCCAGCAGCTTTACAGGGGATTATAACGAGCAGTACTTC CASSFTGDYNEQYF
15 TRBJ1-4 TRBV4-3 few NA TGCGCCAGCAGCCCTATCGAACAGGCGCCCGAAAAACTGTTTTTT CASSPIEQAPEKLFF
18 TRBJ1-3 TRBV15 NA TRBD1 TGTGCCACCAGCAGAGAGTTTCGGGGACAGGGGATTGGAAACACCATATATTTT CATSREFRGQGIGNTIYF
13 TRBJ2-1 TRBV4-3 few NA TGCGCCAGCAGCCTTAAACCGGGAACCCGGTTGTTCTTC CASSLKPGTRLFF
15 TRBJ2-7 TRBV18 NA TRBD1 TGTGCCAGCTCAGCCAACCCGGGACAGTCCTACGAGCAGTACTTC CASSANPGQSYEQYF
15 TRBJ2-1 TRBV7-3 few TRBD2 TGTGCCAGCAGCGTAGTAGCGGGAGCTTACAATGAGCAGTTCTTC CASSVVAGAYNEQFF
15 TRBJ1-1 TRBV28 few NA TGTGCCAGCAGTTTACATGGGCCCGCGAACACTGAAGCTTTCTTT CASSLHGPANTEAFF
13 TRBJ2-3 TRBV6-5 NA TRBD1 TGTGCCAGCAGGGAGACAGGGGCGGATACGCAGTATTTT CASRETGADTQYF
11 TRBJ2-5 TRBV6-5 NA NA TGTGCCAGCAGTCCCGGCCGGGACCAGTACTTC CASSPGRDQYF
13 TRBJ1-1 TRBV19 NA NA TGTGCCAGTAGTACAGGGCCGAACACTGAAGCTTTCTTT CASSTGPNTEAFF
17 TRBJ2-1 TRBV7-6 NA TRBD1 TGTGCCAGCAGCTTAGGAGGAGGGACAGGGTACTACAATGAGCAGTTCTTC CASSLGGGTGYYNEQFF
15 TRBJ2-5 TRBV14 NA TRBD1 TGTGCCAGCAGCCAAGCAGGGGACAGGGGGAAGACCCAGTACTTC CASSQAGDRGKTQYF
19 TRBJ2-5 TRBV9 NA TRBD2 TGTGCCAGCAGCGTAGCCCTACCCCTTCGACTAGCGGGAGAGGAGACCCAGTACTTC CASSVALPLRLAGEETQYF
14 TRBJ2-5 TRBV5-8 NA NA TGTGCCAGCAGCTTTAGCGTGGGGGAGGAGACCCAGTACTTC CASSFSVGEETQYF